This TCR beta chain comes out of a study of blood T cell repertoires in COVID-19. Study overall: Samples of COVID-19 (acute and convalescent) were obtained from the United States, Italy and Spain. PBMCs, B-cell-depleted T cells, or T cells provided the cDNA or gDNA that made up the material.

This clone was detected only once. The germline CDR1 and CDR2 sequences are SNHLY and FYNNEI. The V end was cut by 3 bases, the J end by 1 base, with 9 bases between. This CDR3 has 14 amino acids. The assay was immunoSEQ multiplex PCR, and TCRdb's table has in-frame clones only and misses some. The repertoire holds fewer than 300,000 clones, with 87% as singletons. J is TRBJ1-1 and V is TRBV2; D call uncertain. The origin of this receptor is a woman in her forties who had recovered from COVID-19. The sample consisted of peripheral blood. The CDR3 sequence: CASSDRWANTEAFF. The CDR3 DNA reads as TGTGCCAGCAGTGATAGGTGGGCGAACACTGAAGCTTTCTTT.